This T cell receptor (beta chain) originates from a study of spatial heterogeneity in lung cancer. Study context: Alpha-chain detections were consistently fewer than beta-chain detections among the sequences.

General study points: Expanded alpha and beta TCR counts within tumors tracked tumor mutation counts.

CDR1 is SGHKS, CDR2 YYEKEE, per germline (reference sequence). V was shortened by 1 base and J by 2 bases, with 6 bases between the two germline ends. CDR3 length: 13 residues. This clonotype was picked up a small number of times. Its antigen is unidentified. The time point is: sample taken at primary tumor resection. In TCRdb, the 5' RACE reads were re-called with MiXCR into one record per CDR3 protein. Of some 97,000 distinct CDR3 sequences in the sample, around 4.3% were seen once. This TCR derives from a male donor with early-stage non-small cell lung cancer. The V gene is TRBV5-5, the J gene TRBJ1-2; D not resolved. Specimen: lung tumor tissue, collected at surgery. The CDR3 coding sequence is TGTGCCAGCAGCTTGCCAGAAAACTATGGCTACACCTTC. The encoded protein is CASSLPENYGYTF.